This T cell receptor beta chain was retrieved from a study of PD-L1 blockade in urothelial cancer. Study-level background: Reported median T cell count for blood samples was around 140,000.

For this clone: What it recognizes is unknown.

Study observations and caveats: Below-median pretreatment blood TCR clonality predicted better survival.

The CDR3 has 14 residues. Germline lookup yields CDR1 SGHRS and CDR2 YFSETQ. Trimming left V 4 bases short and J 6 bases short, with 16 bases between. Libraries were prepared by immunoSEQ multiplex PCR; TCRdb keeps only in-frame clonotypes and omits some of them. The table shows more than 75,000 clones, with 90% occurring only once. The genes are TRBV5-1 and TRBJ1-2; D gene uncertain. The source of this sequence is a man aged 60-69 years with urothelial cancer. The specimen was PBMCs, collected around atezolizumab (anti-PD-L1) treatment. The CDR3 spells CASSPQATSDGYTF. In DNA form, the CDR3 reads TGCGCCAGCAGCCCCCAGGCAACGTCGGATGGCTACACCTTC.